This T cell receptor (beta chain) was identified in a study of T cell responses to AZD1222 COVID-19 vaccine. Study conclusions and caveats: Donors were mostly white British, more females; clonal diversity possibly underestimated.

Concerning this clone itself: The antigen remains unidentified.

Here immunoSEQ multiplex PCR was the method, and the copy in TCRdb shows in-frame clones only, minus some. The sample carries 90,000 to 150,000 clones, 88% recorded once. Per germline, CDR1 SGHRS and CDR2 YFSETQ. V was shortened by 6 bases and J by 7 bases, with 14 bases between the two germline ends. The CDR3 is 12 amino acids. This TCR came from an adult in good health. The sample was peripheral blood, taken on day 0 of AZD1222 vaccination. The gene calls are TRBV5-1 and TRBJ2-7; the D is unclear. The CDR3 reads CASMGLVGEQYF. In DNA form, the CDR3 reads TGCGCCAGCATGGGTTTAGTCGGGGAGCAGTACTTC.